This T cell receptor (beta chain) was obtained from a study of patients and donors after allogeneic stem cell transplantation. In TCRdb, the RT-PCR reads were re-called with MiXCR into one record per CDR3 protein. This sample has about 960,000 distinct CDR3 sequences; about a sixth occur once, and the top ten carry 6%. The CDR3 spans 16 residues. Trimming shortened V by 2 bases and J by 4 bases, and 17 bases separated the two germline ends. This sequence originates from a human donor who was either an allogeneic HSCT recipient or a stem cell or donor lymphocyte infusion donor (not recorded which). It is not recorded whose cells these are; they may come from a transplant donor. The sequenced sample was blood, either unsorted or a sorted T cell fraction (not recorded which). J is TRBJ1-1 and V is TRBV12-3 or TRBV12-4; a possible D gene is TRBD1 (5 bases). CDR3 residues: CASSLRAGRVGTEAFF. The CDR3 region has the DNA TGTGCCAGCAGTTTACGGGCAGGGCGCGTTGGCACTGAAGCTTTCTTT.